A single sample gave rise to the 24 T cell receptor beta chains below, sequenced in a study of Graves' ophthalmopathy and Graves' hyperthyroidism. The authors amplified TCR beta CDR3 regions, and they did so from RNA transcripts for repertoire sequencing. A first-round RT-PCR used HTBI primers, followed by a second-round multiplex PCR. TCRdb ran MiXCR on the multiplex PCR reads and lists one entry per CDR3 protein. The data contain over 650,000 distinct CDR3 sequences, over 40% of them singletons. Sequenced material: peripheral blood. Source of these receptors: an adult man with Graves' ophthalmopathy.

This clonotype was observed at least ten times. V gene TRBV10-3 combines with J gene TRBJ1-3, with a possible D match to TRBD1 (5 bases). V lost 6 bases, J lost 2 bases, and 5 bases lay in between. The germline CDR1 and CDR2 sequences are ENHRY and SYGVKD. The CDR3 totals 12 residues. The CDR3 DNA reads TGTGCCATCAGGGGGGCTGGAAACACCATATATTTT. Translating gives CAIRGAGNTIYF.

The chain carries TRBV14 and TRBJ1-2, with 10 bases aligning to TRBD1. The CDR3 extends over 16 amino acids. CDR1 is SGHDN and CDR2 is FVKESK in the germline V gene. The ends lost 1 base at V and 4 bases at J; junction bases unmatched: 6. The CDR3 loop reads CASSQGPGTGAYGYTF. CDR3 sequence (DNA): TGTGCCAGCAGCCAAGGGCCCGGGACAGGGGCCTATGGCTACACCTTC.

The chain couples TRBV19 to TRBJ1-6, with 11 nucleotides matching TRBD1. CDR3 length: 15 amino acids. The germline V gene encodes CDR1 LNHDA and CDR2 SQIVND (reference sequence). The V gene end was trimmed by 2 bases and the J gene end by 9 bases; junction bases not matched to a gene: 3. CDR3 sequence (DNA): TGTGCCAGTAGTATAACTGGACAGGGGGCTTCACCCCTCCACTTT. This sequence encodes CASSITGQGASPLHF.

This clonotype appeared many times. This rearrangement joins TRBV7-8 to TRBJ2-5; no firm D call. V dropped 1 base and J dropped 2 bases, with 11 bases sitting between them. The germline V gene has CDR1 SGHVS and CDR2 FQNEAQ. This CDR3 spans 15 amino acids. CDR3 in amino acids: CASSLVGPMQETQYF. The CDR3 coding sequence is TGTGCCAGCAGCTTAGTAGGGCCAATGCAAGAGACCCAGTACTTC.

The sample holds many counts of this clonotype. V usage is TRBV2 and J usage is TRBJ1-1, with TRBD1 identical over 7 bases. CDR1 SNHLY and CDR2 FYNNEI come from the germline V gene. With V trimmed by 5 bases and J by 4 bases, 4 bases remained unmatched. The CDR3 consists of 13 residues. The CDR3 sequence: CASSLTGITEAFF. Here the CDR3 DNA reads TGTGCCAGCAGTTTGACAGGGATCACTGAAGCTTTCTTT.

This clonotype was found many times. The rearrangement links TRBV4-3 to TRBJ2-5; unclear D gene. This CDR3 comprises 15 residues. With 4 bases removed from V and 5 bases from J, the gap between germline ends came to 17 bases. CDR1 LGHNA and CDR2 YSLEER come from the germline V gene. CDR3 region: CASSPLGGGAETQYF. CDR3 nucleotide sequence: TGCGCCAGCAGCCCCTTAGGTGGCGGTGCGGAGACCCAGTACTTC.

The genes are TRBV7-2 and TRBJ2-7; D perhaps matches TRBD2 (5 bases). Germline lookup yields CDR1 SGHTA and CDR2 FQGNSA. CDR3 size: 13 residues. Trimming removed 5 bases from V and 8 bases from J, with 16 bases in between. CDR3 in amino acids: CASSINWENKQYF. CDR3 nucleotide sequence: TGTGCCAGCAGCATAAATTGGGAGAACAAGCAGTACTTC.

V usage is TRBV10-3 and J usage is TRBJ2-1; the match to TRBD2 covers 9 bases. CDR1 ENHRY and CDR2 SYGVKD come from the germline V gene. V lost 10 bases to trimming and J lost 4 bases; unmatched junction nucleotides: 5. The CDR3 runs 13 residues. The CDR3 loop reads CATWTSEYNEQFF. In DNA, the CDR3 is TGTGCCACGTGGACTAGCGAGTACAATGAGCAGTTCTTC.

This clonotype showed up many times. V is TRBV7-9 and J is TRBJ1-2, with D tentatively TRBD1 (6 bases). The CDR3 runs 16 residues. Trimming took off 5 bases at V and 2 bases at J, with 18 bases between the two ends. Germline V gene lookup returns CDR1 SEHNR and CDR2 FQNEAQ (reference sequence). The chain's CDR3 is CASSPRRQALNYGYTF. CDR3 nucleotide sequence: TGTGCCAGCAGCCCAAGAAGACAGGCGTTGAACTATGGCTACACCTTC.

On this clonotype itself: A clone one base away is much larger, so this may be a read error. The V and J genes are TRBV7-8 and TRBJ1-2; 7 positions agree with TRBD1. Trimming took 4 bases from V and 0 from J; bases not matched to a gene: 8. From germline, CDR1 is SGHVS and CDR2 FQNEAQ. This CDR3 is 16 amino acids long. CDR3 in amino acids: CASSSGQCISNYGYTF. CDR3 sequence (DNA): TGTGCCAGCAGCTCGGGACAGTGCATCTCTAACTATGGCTACACCTTC. Full variable domain (rest looked up from reference TRBV7-8 and TRBJ1-2): GAGVSQSPRYKVAKRGQDVALRCDPISGHVSLFWYQQALGQGPEFLTYFQNEAQLDKSGLPSDRFFAERPEGSVSTLKIQRTQQEDSAVYLCASSSGQCISNYGYTFGSGTRLTVV.

The chain recombines TRBV2 with TRBJ1-4; D gene uncertain. The CDR3 covers 13 residues. The germline CDR1 and CDR2 sequences are SNHLY and FYNNEI. The germline V and J ends were trimmed by 3 bases and 5 bases, with 7 bases remaining between them. CDR3 sequence: CASSERQNEKLFF. DNA for the CDR3: TGTGCCAGCAGTGAGAGGCAGAATGAAAAACTGTTTTTT.

V and J are TRBV11-3 and TRBJ1-5; no clear D. Germline V gene sequence: CDR1 SGHNT, CDR2 YENEEA. V lost 8 bases to trimming and J lost 7 bases, with 12 bases between them. The CDR3 is 12 residues long. In nucleotides, the CDR3 is TGTGCCAGCGACCTTACGGGGCAGCCCCAGCATTTT. Translation: CASDLTGQPQHF. The whole variable domain, filled in from reference TRBV11-3 and TRBJ1-5, reads EAGVVQSPRYKIIEKKQPVAFWCNPISGHNTLYWYLQNLGQGPELLIRYENEEAVDDSQLPKDRFSAERLKGVDSTLKIQPAELGDSAVYLCASDLTGQPQHFGDGTRLSIL.

This clonotype was seen repeatedly, ten times or more. The genes are TRBV3-1 and TRBJ2-7, with TRBD2 as a possible D gene (5 bases). The CDR3 sequence is 14 residues long. V lost 0 bases and J 5 bases, leaving 11 bases between the germline ends. Germline V gene data show CDR1 as LGHDT and CDR2 as YNNKEL (reference sequence). Here the CDR3 reads CASSQEGTGNEQYF. The CDR3 nucleotides are TGTGCCAGCAGCCAAGAGGGTACGGGGAACGAGCAGTACTTC.

The chain combines TRBV29-1 with TRBJ2-6; TRBD1 agrees at 7 bases. CDR1 and CDR2 (germline): SQVTM, ANQGSEA. V lost 3 bases and J lost 1; bases outside the gene matches: 3. The CDR3 consists of 15 residues. The CDR3 coding sequence is TGCAGCGTTGAGAACAGGGGATCTGGGGCCAACGTCCTGACTTTC. This encodes CSVENRGSGANVLTF.

Only a few counts were recorded for this clonotype. This rearrangement joins TRBV9 to TRBJ1-4; unclear D gene. In germline, CDR1 is SGDLS, CDR2 YYNGEE. The length of the CDR3 is 14 residues. The germline V and J ends were trimmed by 4 bases and 5 bases, with 12 bases remaining between them. CDR3 sequence (DNA): TGTGCCAGCAGCCAAGGCAGCCGCAATGAAAAACTGTTTTTT. Encoded protein: CASSQGSRNEKLFF.

This clonotype came up once. The genes are TRBV29-1 and TRBJ1-1; possible D gene TRBD1, 5 bases. Germline values: CDR1 SQVTM, CDR2 ANQGSEA. Trimming left V 7 bases short and J 6 bases short, with 15 bases between. The CDR3 sequence is 12 residues long. The CDR3 DNA reads TGCAGCGCTAGTAGTCGGGGGTCTGAAGCTTTCTTT. Encoded protein: CSASSRGSEAFF.

This clonotype came up many times. The genes are TRBV10-3 and TRBJ2-7; no definite D call. CDR1 is ENHRY and CDR2 is SYGVKD in the germline V gene. Trimming cost V 2 bases and J 3 bases, with 8 bases left between them. The CDR3 length is 13 residues. The CDR3 here is CAISEVGNYEQYF. CDR3 DNA: TGTGCCATCAGTGAGGTAGGAAACTACGAGCAGTACTTC.

This clonotype has ten or more counts. This chain connects TRBV12-3 or TRBV12-4 to TRBJ1-5; 7 positions agree with TRBD1. The length of the CDR3 is 15 residues. The trim removed 6 bases at V and 1 base at J, leaving 6 bases unmatched. The CDR3 loop is CASRPSGQSNQPQHF. In DNA, the CDR3 is TGTGCCAGCAGGCCCTCGGGACAGAGCAATCAGCCCCAGCATTTT.

The chain is built from TRBV29-1 and TRBJ1-1; 8 nucleotides line up with TRBD1. The CDR3 totals 11 residues. With V trimmed by 8 bases and J by 11 bases, 10 bases remained unmatched. Germline values: CDR1 SQVTM, CDR2 ANQGSEA. CDR3 residues: CSIVGDRYAFF. DNA for the CDR3: TGCAGCATTGTAGGGGACAGGTATGCTTTCTTT.

The J gene is TRBJ2-2, the V gene TRBV29-1; D perhaps matches TRBD2 (5 bases). This CDR3 has 12 residues. CDR1 SQVTM and CDR2 ANQGSEA come from the germline V gene. V dropped 3 bases and J dropped 8 bases, with 10 bases sitting between them. CDR3 protein: CSVDAGSGELFF. CDR3 bases: TGCAGCGTTGATGCGGGCTCTGGGGAGCTGTTTTTT.

V is TRBV11-2 and J is TRBJ2-7; D might be TRBD1 (6 bases). The CDR3 loop spans 14 amino acids. V was clipped by 2 bases and J by 3 bases, with 11 bases between them. Germline CDR1 is SGHAT and CDR2 is FQNNGV. The CDR3 nucleotides are TGTGCCAGCAGCTTAAATATAGGGGGCTACGAGCAGTACTTC. It is translated as CASSLNIGGYEQYF.

This clonotype came up a few times. J is TRBJ1-6 and V is TRBV6-6, with 9 bases aligning to TRBD1. J gave up 8 bases and V 8 bases, and 13 bases lay outside the gene matches. Germline V gene lookup returns CDR1 MNHNY and CDR2 SVGAGI (reference sequence). The CDR3 covers 16 residues. For the CDR3, the DNA is TGTGCCAGCGCGGGACAGGGTGCTCTAGTCGATTCACCCCTCCACTTT. Translating gives CASAGQGALVDSPLHF.

This clonotype came up many times. The V and J genes are TRBV7-9 and TRBJ1-5; the D is unclear. Trimming cost V 5 bases and J 0 bases, with 8 bases left between them. The CDR3 consists of 14 residues. CDR1 and CDR2 (germline): SEHNR, FQNEAQ (reference sequence). In DNA, the CDR3 is TGTGCCAGCAGCCCCCCCCATAGCAATCAGCCCCAGCATTTT. It yields the protein CASSPPHSNQPQHF. The full variable domain, in which reference TRBV7-9 and TRBJ1-5 provide the parts outside the CDR3, is DTGVSQNPRHKITKRGQNVTFRCDPISEHNRLYWYRQTLGQGPEFLTYFQNEAQLEKSRLLSDRFSAERPKGSFSTLEIQRTEQGDSAMYLCASSPPHSNQPQHFGDGTRLSIL.

This clonotype was observed many times. The rearrangement uses TRBV7-2 and TRBJ1-1; the match to TRBD1 covers 9 bases. The CDR3 is 15 amino acids. Germline CDR1 and CDR2: SGHTA and FQGNSA. The J segment lost 4 bases and the V segment lost 2 bases, leaving 5 bases of the junction unmatched. DNA of the CDR3: TGTGCCAGCAGCTTACTGGGACAGGGAAGCACTGAAGCTTTCTTT. It encodes CASSLLGQGSTEAFF.